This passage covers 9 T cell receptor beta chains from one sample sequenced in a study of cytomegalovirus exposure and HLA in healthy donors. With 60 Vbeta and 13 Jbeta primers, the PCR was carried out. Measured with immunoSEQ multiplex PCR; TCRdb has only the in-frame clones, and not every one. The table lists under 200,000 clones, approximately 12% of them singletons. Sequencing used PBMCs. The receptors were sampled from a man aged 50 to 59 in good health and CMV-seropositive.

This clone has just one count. CDR3 bases: TGTGCCAGCAGCGGACCGGGACAGGTTGTCCACGAGCAGTACTTC. Protein: CASSGPGQVVHEQYF. J is TRBJ2-7 and V is TRBV5-4, with 8 bases lining up with TRBD1. V was pared by 4 bases and J by 5 bases, with 11 bases of the junction left unmatched. The CDR3 totals 15 residues. CDR1 and CDR2 from the germline V gene are SGHNT and YYREEE (reference sequence).

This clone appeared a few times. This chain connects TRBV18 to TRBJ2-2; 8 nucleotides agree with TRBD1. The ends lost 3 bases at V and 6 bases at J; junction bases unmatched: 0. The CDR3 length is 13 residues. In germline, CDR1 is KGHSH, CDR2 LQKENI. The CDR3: CASSPTGAGELFF. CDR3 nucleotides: TGTGCCAGCTCACCGACAGGGGCCGGGGAGCTGTTTTTT. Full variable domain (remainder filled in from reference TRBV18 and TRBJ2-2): NAGVMQNPRHLVRRRGQEARLRCSPMKGHSHVYWYRQLPEEGLKFMVYLQKENIIDESGMPKERFSAEFPKEGPSILRIQQVVRGDSAAYFCASSPTGAGELFFGEGSRLTVL.

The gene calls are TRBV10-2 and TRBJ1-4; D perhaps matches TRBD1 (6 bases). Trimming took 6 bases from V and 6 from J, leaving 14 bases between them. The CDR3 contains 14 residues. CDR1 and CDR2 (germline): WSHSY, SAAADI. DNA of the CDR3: TGCGCCAGCAGGGGGAACAGGGCGGATGAAAAACTGTTTTTT. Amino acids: CASRGNRADEKLFF.

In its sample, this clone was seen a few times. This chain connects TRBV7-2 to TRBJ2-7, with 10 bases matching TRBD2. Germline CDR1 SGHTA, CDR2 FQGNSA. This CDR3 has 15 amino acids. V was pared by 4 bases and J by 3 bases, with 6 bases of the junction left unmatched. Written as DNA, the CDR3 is TGTGCCAGCAGCTCACTACTAGCGGGGCACTACGAGCAGTACTTC. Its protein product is CASSSLLAGHYEQYF.

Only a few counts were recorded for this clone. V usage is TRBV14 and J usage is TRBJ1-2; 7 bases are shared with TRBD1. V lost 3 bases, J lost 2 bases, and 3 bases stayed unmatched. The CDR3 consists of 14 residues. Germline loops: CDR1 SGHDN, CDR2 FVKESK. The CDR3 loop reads CASSHNRGNYGYTF. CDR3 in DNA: TGTGCCAGCAGCCACAACAGGGGAAACTATGGCTACACCTTC.

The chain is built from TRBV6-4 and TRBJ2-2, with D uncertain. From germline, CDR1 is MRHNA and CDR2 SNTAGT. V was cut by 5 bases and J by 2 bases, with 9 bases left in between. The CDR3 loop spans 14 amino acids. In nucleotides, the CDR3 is TGTGCCAGCAGTCAAGAGGTTAACACCGGGGAGCTGTTTTTT. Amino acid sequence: CASSQEVNTGELFF.

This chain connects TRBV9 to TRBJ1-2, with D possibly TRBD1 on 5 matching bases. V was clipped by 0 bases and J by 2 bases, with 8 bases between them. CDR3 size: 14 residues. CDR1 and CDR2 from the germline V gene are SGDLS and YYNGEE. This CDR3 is CASSVAQGNYGYTF. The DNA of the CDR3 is TGTGCCAGCAGCGTAGCCCAGGGCAACTATGGCTACACCTTC.

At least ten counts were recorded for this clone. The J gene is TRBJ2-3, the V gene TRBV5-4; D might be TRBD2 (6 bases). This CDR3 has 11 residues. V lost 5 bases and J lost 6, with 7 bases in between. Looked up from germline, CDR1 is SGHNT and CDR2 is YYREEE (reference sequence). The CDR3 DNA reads TGTGCCAGCAGGGAGGGGGATACGCAGTATTTT. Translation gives CASREGDTQYF.

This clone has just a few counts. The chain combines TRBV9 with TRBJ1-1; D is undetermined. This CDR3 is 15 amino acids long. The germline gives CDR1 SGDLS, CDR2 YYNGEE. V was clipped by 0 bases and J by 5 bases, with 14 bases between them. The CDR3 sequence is CASSVEPGYVTEAFF. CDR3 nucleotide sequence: TGTGCCAGCAGCGTAGAACCGGGGTATGTGACTGAAGCTTTCTTT.